This T cell receptor (beta chain) appears in the sequencing data of a study of early T cells in non-severe SARS-CoV-2 infection. Study-wide background: RNA in bulk from unsorted whole blood was sequenced, and chains were unpaired. Study-level points and caveats: VDJdb matching favored anti-spike CD8 responses, missing private and CD4 specificities.

The CDR3 has 14 residues. Trimming shortened V by 4 bases and J by 0 bases, and 11 bases separated the two germline ends. Germline V gene sequence: CDR1 SQVTM, CDR2 ANQGSEA. Concerning this clonotype itself: Its antigen is not known.

Tagging with unique molecular identifiers was applied to individual cDNA molecules. TCRdb reprocessed the 5' RACE reads with MiXCR, giving one entry per CDR3 protein. The table lists approximately 64,000 distinct CDR3 sequences, over 20% of them singletons. The sequenced sample was whole blood, obtained at baseline. The TCR was taken from an adult who was a healthcare worker with PCR-confirmed SARS-CoV-2 infection or an uninfected control (not recorded which). The V and J genes are TRBV29-1 and TRBJ2-3; D gene ambiguous. CDR3 sequence (DNA): TGCAGCGTTGCACTCCCACTAAGCACAGATACGCAGTATTTT. Translation gives CSVALPLSTDTQYF.